The 10 T cell receptor beta chains below all came from one sample that was sequenced in a study of T cells after yellow fever vaccination. Via MiXCR, TCRdb re-called the 5' RACE reads, giving one row per CDR3 protein. This sample has a few hundred thousand distinct CDR3 sequences, with 10% to 15% found just once. Sequenced here: CD4+ T cells sorted from PBMCs, sampled 45 days after the yellow fever booster vaccination. The receptors come from a young man who received the YFV17D yellow fever vaccine.

In its sample, this clonotype was seen a few times. The gene calls are TRBV4-3 and TRBJ2-5, with TRBD2 matching 7 bases. V lost 0 bases, J lost 5 bases, and 9 bases stayed unmatched. The CDR3 length is 16 residues. Per the germline V gene, CDR1 is LGHNA and CDR2 is YSLEER. The CDR3 DNA is TGCGCCAGCAGCCAAGATCTGCCGGGAGGTGCGGAGACCCAGTACTTC. This sequence encodes CASSQDLPGGAETQYF.

The chain has TRBV18 and TRBJ1-1, with D unresolved. The CDR3 runs to 15 residues. The germline V gene has CDR1 KGHSH and CDR2 LQKENI. Trimming left V 0 bases short and J 1 base short, with 9 bases between. The CDR3 sequence is CASSPPMGQNTEAFF. CDR3 coding DNA: TGTGCCAGCTCACCACCGATGGGCCAGAACACTGAAGCTTTCTTT.

The chain is built from TRBV3-1 and TRBJ2-3; 7 nucleotides line up with TRBD1. Looked up from germline, CDR1 is LGHDT and CDR2 is YNNKEL (reference sequence). V shed 0 bases, J shed 2 bases, and the junction held 2 bases outside the gene matches. The CDR3 consists of 15 residues. Here the CDR3 reads CASSQDGTVTDTQYF. The CDR3 bases are TGTGCCAGCAGCCAAGATGGGACAGTCACAGATACGCAGTATTTT.

This clonotype was recorded a few times. The gene calls are TRBV5-1 and TRBJ2-3, with 7 bases fitting TRBD2. After removal of 7 bases from V and 1 base from J, the junction contained 9 bases not matched to a gene. Germline CDR1 reads SGHRS; CDR2 reads YFSETQ. The CDR3 length is 15 residues. This CDR3 is CASRPAGAGTDTQYF. The CDR3 DNA reads TGCGCCAGCCGACCGGCGGGAGCGGGCACAGATACGCAGTATTTT. Looking up the rest from reference TRBV5-1 and TRBJ2-3 gives the full variable domain: KAGVTQTPRYLIKTRGQQVTLSCSPISGHRSVSWYQQTPGQGLQFLFEYFSETQRNKGNFPGRFSGRQFSNSRSEMNVSTLELGDSALYLCASRPAGAGTDTQYFGPGTRLTVL.

The chain combines TRBV28 with TRBJ2-3; D is possibly TRBD1 or TRBD2 (5 bases each). The CDR3 consists of 12 residues. The V and J ends lost 2 bases and 11 bases respectively, with 11 bases between them. Germline CDR1 MDHEN, CDR2 SYDVKM. CDR3 DNA: TGTGCCAGCAGTTTAGGTACGGGGCTGCAGTATTTT. Encoded protein: CASSLGTGLQYF.

The V call is TRBV30, the J call TRBJ2-1; weak D call: TRBD2 (6 bases). The germline CDR1 and CDR2 sequences are GTSNPN and SVGIG (reference sequence). The V gene lost 5 bases and the J gene lost 10 bases, with 12 bases spanning the gap. The CDR3 covers 11 residues. CDR3: CAWSISGEQFF. In DNA form, the CDR3 reads TGTGCCTGGTCTATTAGCGGCGAGCAGTTCTTC.

The table lists this clonotype with many counts. This chain uses TRBV4-3 with TRBJ1-5; D remains unclear. The CDR3 runs 13 residues. Trimming took 0 bases from V and 6 from J, leaving 6 bases between them. CDR1 and CDR2 (germline): LGHNA, YSLEER. CDR3 DNA: TGCGCCAGCAGCCAAGATCTCAGTCAGCCCCAGCATTTT. Translated, it gives CASSQDLSQPQHF.

This clonotype was seen a handful of times. The J gene is TRBJ2-4, the V gene TRBV6-2 or TRBV6-3; D remains unclear. V lost 8 bases, J lost 0 bases, and 11 bases lay in between. The CDR3 totals 14 residues. Germline loops: CDR1 MNHEY, CDR2 SVGEGT. CDR3 region: CASRSVEAKNIQYF. In DNA form, the CDR3 reads TGTGCCAGCCGGAGCGTAGAAGCCAAAAACATTCAGTACTTC.

This clonotype has a handful of counts. The chain links TRBV7-2 to TRBJ2-3, with 7 bases that match TRBD2. V dropped 2 bases and J dropped 11; count of bases not matched to a gene: 10. In germline, CDR1 is SGHTA, CDR2 FQGNSA. This CDR3 comprises 14 residues. The CDR3 DNA sequence: TGTGCCAGCAGCTTAATGGCCACTAGCGCATGGCAGTATTTT. It codes for CASSLMATSAWQYF.

This clonotype came up a few times. The chain uses TRBV20-1 and TRBJ2-1, with D unclear. The CDR3 has 14 amino acids. Trimming cost V 5 bases and J 7 bases, with 18 bases left between them. Germline CDR1 is DFQATT and CDR2 is SNEGSKA (reference sequence). The DNA of the CDR3 is TGCAGTGCTCTCCGGACCAGGCCTACTAATGAGCAGTTCTTC. This encodes CSALRTRPTNEQFF.